The clone carrying this T cell receptor beta chain was counted a few times. Its cognate antigen is unknown. The data belong to a study of T cell repertoires in aging, cancer and after chemotherapy. Study information: Patients with glioblastoma brain tumors were sampled before and after temozolomide-based therapy.

V gave up 10 bases and J gave up 2 bases, with 14 bases separating them. This CDR3 spans 14 amino acids. The germline gives CDR1 WSHSY, CDR2 SAAADI. The template was genomic DNA from peripheral blood, not RNA. Rearranged V-D-J TRB sequences were amplified with a mixed TRB-A/B primer pool. TCRdb re-called the multiplex PCR reads with MiXCR, one entry per CDR3 protein. The sample carries thousands of distinct CDR3 sequences, approximately 20% recorded once. Findings and limits, study-wide: Loss of evenness, beyond lost richness, contributed to age-related TCR diversity decline in cancer patients.

This clonotype originated in a human donor with a solid tumor. Sequencing used blood. This rearrangement joins TRBV10-2 to TRBJ2-2, with TRBD2 as a possible D gene (6 bases). Here the CDR3 reads CATLGGINTGELFF. CDR3 bases: TGCGCCACCCTTGGGGGGATTAACACCGGGGAGCTGTTTTTT.